This T cell receptor beta chain was recorded in a study of shared clonotypes between healthy human individuals. The CDR3 length is 15 residues. The germline V and J ends were trimmed by 5 bases and 3 bases, with 14 bases remaining between them. The germline V gene has CDR1 LNHNV and CDR2 YYDKDF (reference sequence). Worth noting for this clone: Its antigen is unidentified.

Memory CD4+ cells were the fraction left after CD45RA+ naive selection. Profiling relied on immunoSEQ multiplex PCR, and the TCRdb table lists in-frame clones only, not all of them. This sample has millions of clones, with approximately 95% found just once. General study points: The study found lower generation probabilities in non-shared clonotypes than in those shared by all four donors. Owing to a small donor count, the genetic and exposure-history diversity represented was limited.

The sample was naive CD4+ T cells sorted from blood. Subset reported: CD45RA+ positively selected. The chain employs TRBV15 and TRBJ2-1; D possibly corresponds to TRBD1 (5 bases). This TCR derives from a man aged 18 to 30 in good health. CDR3 in amino acids: CATSRDSRIYNEQFF. The CDR3 nucleotides read TGTGCCACCAGCCGCGACAGCCGAATCTACAATGAGCAGTTCTTC.